This passage covers 27 T cell receptor beta chains from one sample sequenced in a study of Ad26.COV2.S vaccination and SARS-CoV-2 variants. Some clones are missing from TCRdb's copy, which holds only in-frame ones; the method was immunoSEQ multiplex PCR. The sample lists roughly 300,000 clones; approximately 90% were seen once. Treatment described: 19 received Ad26.COV2.S at low or high dose, single or two shots; about 5 received placebo; per-sample allocation not given. The investigators took samples on day 63 after the first vaccine or placebo injection. The sample in question was peripheral blood, obtained in a trial of Ad26.COV2.S vaccine versus placebo. These receptors came from a person aged 18-65 years who received the Ad26.COV2.S COVID-19 vaccine or a placebo.

The gene calls are TRBV27 and TRBJ2-2; 8 bases map to TRBD2. The CDR3 is 16 residues long. Germline V CDR1 and CDR2: MNHEY, SMNVEV (reference sequence). With V trimmed by 6 bases and J by 5 bases, 11 bases remained unmatched. The CDR3 sequence: CASSGSGMVGTGELFF. The CDR3 coding sequence is TGTGCCAGCAGCGGTAGCGGGATGGTTGGAACCGGGGAGCTGTTTTTT.

V is TRBV3-1 (or the pseudogene TRBV3-2) and J is TRBJ2-3; D is undetermined. V lost 1 base, J lost 5 bases, and 7 bases lay in between. CDR1 LGHDT and CDR2 YNNKEL come from the germline V gene (reference sequence). The CDR3 totals 13 residues. As DNA, the CDR3 is TGTGCCAGCAGCCAAGGATTGGGAGATACGCAGTATTTT. It codes for CASSQGLGDTQYF.

The chain has TRBV12-5 and TRBJ2-7; the D is unclear. Germline V CDR1 and CDR2: LGHNT, FRNRAP. The CDR3 runs 13 residues. The V end lost 4 bases, the J end lost 4 bases, and 11 bases lay between the germline ends. The CDR3 nucleotides are TGTGCTAGTGGTTCCCAGGACCGGTACGAGCAGTACTTC. It encodes CASGSQDRYEQYF. The variable domain in full, completed from reference TRBV12-5 and TRBJ2-7, reads DARVTQTPRHKVTEMGQEVTMRCQPILGHNTVFWYRQTMMQGLELLAYFRNRAPLDDSGMPKDRFSAEMPDATLATLKIQPSEPRDSAVYFCASGSQDRYEQYFGPGTRLTVT.

The V call is TRBV11-2, the J call TRBJ2-7; TRBD2 matches at 7 bases. The CDR3 runs 17 residues. V shed 5 bases, J shed 2 bases, and the junction held 15 bases outside the gene matches. Germline V gene data show CDR1 as SGHAT and CDR2 as FQNNGV. CDR3 DNA: TGTGCCAGCAGCCATGGCGGATGGCTAGCGGATACCTACGAGCAGTACTTC. It codes for CASSHGGWLADTYEQYF.

This chain connects TRBV12-3 or TRBV12-4 to TRBJ1-2, with D perhaps matching TRBD1 (6 bases). The CDR3 sequence is 13 residues long. The V end was cut by 4 bases, the J end by 6 bases, with 12 bases between. For the CDR3, the DNA is TGTGCCAGCAGTTCCTCGTCAGGGGATGGCTACACCTTC. Its translation is CASSSSSGDGYTF.

V usage is TRBV24-1 and J usage is TRBJ2-3, with D possibly being TRBD1 (6 bases). V lost 4 bases and J lost 6, with 10 bases in between. The CDR3 is made up of 13 amino acids. The germline V gene has CDR1 KGHDR and CDR2 SFDVKD. CDR3 sequence (DNA): TGTGCCACCAGTGACAGGGGTCGGGATACGCAGTATTTT. It encodes CATSDRGRDTQYF.

This clone appeared a single time. This chain links TRBV5-1 with TRBJ2-7, with TRBD2 identical over 8 bases. V was clipped by 3 bases and J by 4 bases; unmatched bases: 12. This CDR3 has 16 amino acids. The germline CDR1 and CDR2 sequences are SGHRS and YFSETQ. The CDR3: CASSSTIAGTGYEQYF. The CDR3 DNA is TGCGCCAGCAGCTCGACAATAGCGGGGACGGGATACGAGCAGTACTTC.

CDR3 DNA: TGTGCCAGCAGGGGACAGGGCGGCACCGGGGAGCTGTTTTTT. Its protein is CASRGQGGTGELFF. This chain joins TRBV6-6 and TRBJ2-2; TRBD1 agrees at 9 bases. Per germline, CDR1 MNHNY and CDR2 SVGAGI (reference sequence). V dropped 6 bases and J dropped 4; count of bases not matched to a gene: 3. The CDR3 extends over 14 amino acids.

The chain has TRBV5-6 and TRBJ2-7, with 10 bases identical to TRBD1. Germline V CDR1 and CDR2: SGHDT, YYEEEE. The junction had 8 bases not matched to a gene; V was cut back by 5 bases and J by 6 bases. The CDR3 loop spans 14 amino acids. As DNA, the CDR3 is TGTGCCAGCAGTCATAGACAGGGGGCCGGCGAGCAGTACTTC. It translates to CASSHRQGAGEQYF.

J is TRBJ2-3 and V is TRBV6-2 or TRBV6-3; D is tentatively TRBD1 or TRBD2 (6 bases each). In germline, CDR1 is MNHEY, CDR2 SVGEGT. Trimming took off 4 bases at V and 4 bases at J, with 12 bases between the two ends. The CDR3 length is 14 residues. The DNA of the CDR3 is TGTGCCAGCAGTTTTGGAGGGGGTGCAGATACGCAGTATTTT. Amino acids: CASSFGGGADTQYF.

This chain joins TRBV4-1 and TRBJ1-5; D not resolved. This CDR3 has 16 residues. V gave up 0 bases and J gave up 0 bases, with 9 bases separating them. Germline assignment: CDR1 MGHRA and CDR2 YSYEKL. CDR3 region: CASSQERGNSNQPQHF. DNA for the CDR3: TGCGCCAGCAGCCAAGAGCGGGGAAATAGCAATCAGCCCCAGCATTTT.

This clone was picked up a small number of times. The rearrangement uses TRBV7-9 and TRBJ2-1; D not resolved. CDR1 and CDR2 (germline): SEHNR, FQNEAQ (reference sequence). V lost 1 base and J 9 bases, leaving 10 bases between the germline ends. This CDR3 comprises 13 residues. CDR3 region: CASSLVDNGEQFF. For the CDR3, the DNA is TGTGCCAGCAGCTTAGTAGATAACGGTGAGCAGTTCTTC. Looking up the rest from reference TRBV7-9 and TRBJ2-1 gives the full variable domain: DTGVSQNPRHKITKRGQNVTFRCDPISEHNRLYWYRQTLGQGPEFLTYFQNEAQLEKSRLLSDRFSAERPKGSFSTLEIQRTEQGDSAMYLCASSLVDNGEQFFGPGTRLTVL.

The chain recombines TRBV3-1 (or the pseudogene TRBV3-2) with TRBJ1-6; no definite D call. Germline V gene sequence: CDR1 LGHDT, CDR2 YNNKEL (reference sequence). CDR3 length equals 13 residues. V was clipped by 6 bases and J by 5 bases, with 8 bases between them. CDR3 bases: TGTGCCAGCAGGCAGAGTAATAATTCACCCCTCCACTTT. It is translated as CASRQSNNSPLHF.

Written as DNA, the CDR3 is TGCGCCAGCAGTCAATCGACCCGAAGCTCCTATAATTCACCCCTCCACTTT. Its protein product is CASSQSTRSSYNSPLHF. This chain uses TRBV23-1 with TRBJ1-6; D not resolved. TRBV23-1 belongs to the ORF category, with a function that is uncertain. V gave up 0 bases and J gave up 0 bases, with 9 bases separating them. This CDR3 has 17 residues.

The count of this clone is one. This specimen includes other DNA sequences encoding the same CDR3. The J gene is TRBJ1-1, the V gene TRBV7-9; a weak D match, TRBD1 (5 bases). Germline V gene sequence: CDR1 SEHNR, CDR2 FQNEAQ (reference sequence). V was cut by 1 base and J by 2 bases, with 11 bases left in between. The CDR3 is 15 amino acids. CDR3 sequence (DNA): TGTGCCAGCAGCTTAGAACGTGGGGCAAACACTGAAGCTTTCTTT. Translated: CASSLERGANTEAFF.

This clone appeared once. V and J are TRBV5-1 and TRBJ2-1; 14 positions agree with TRBD2. The length of the CDR3 is 16 residues. The V gene's germline CDR1 is SGHRS and CDR2 YFSETQ. Unmatched junction bases numbered 9, after V lost 4 bases and J lost 9 bases. Here the CDR3 DNA reads TGCGCCAGCAGCACGACCGGGACTAGCGGGAGAGGTGAGCAGTTCTTC. Translation: CASSTTGTSGRGEQFF.

This clone was detected only once. The V call is TRBV5-1, the J call TRBJ2-3, with D perhaps assigned TRBD1 or TRBD2 (5 bases each). CDR1 and CDR2 (germline): SGHRS, YFSETQ. The CDR3 is made up of 14 amino acids. Trimming removed 0 bases from V and 6 bases from J, with 11 bases in between. The CDR3 DNA reads TGCGCCAGCAGCTTGGACTGGGACGGTGATACGCAGTATTTT. Translated, it gives CASSLDWDGDTQYF.

Comment on this clone: This specimen includes other DNA sequences encoding the same CDR3. The chain is built from TRBV19 and TRBJ1-2; no firm D call. The CDR3 runs 13 residues. Trimming stripped 3 bases from V and 4 bases from J, with 9 bases between. Germline V CDR1 and CDR2: LNHDA, SQIVND (reference sequence). The CDR3 loop reads CASSILGVYGYTF. The CDR3 nucleotides are TGTGCCAGTAGTATTTTAGGAGTCTATGGCTACACCTTC.

CDR3 residues: CASSADLYGYTF. The CDR3 nucleotides read TGTGCCAGCAGTGCAGATCTCTATGGCTACACCTTC. The chain couples TRBV2 to TRBJ1-2; the D is unclear. Trimming pared 4 bases from V and 4 bases from J, leaving 7 bases between. Per the germline V gene, CDR1 is SNHLY and CDR2 is FYNNEI. The CDR3 sequence is 12 residues long.

The chain carries TRBV5-8 and TRBJ2-7; no clear D gene. CDR3 length: 15 residues. Trimming took off 5 bases at V and 5 bases at J, with 20 bases between the two ends. The germline V gene encodes CDR1 SGHTS and CDR2 YDEGEE. The CDR3 DNA reads as TGTGCCAGCAGTCGCGGTGCAGGAGTCCGTGACGAGCAGTACTTC. This gives the protein CASSRGAGVRDEQYF.

This sequence joins TRBV5-5 and TRBJ1-4; D is undetermined. V was shortened by 2 bases and J by 5 bases, with 13 bases between the two germline ends. CDR1 and CDR2 (germline): SGHKS, YYEKEE (reference sequence). There are 15 residues in the CDR3. The CDR3 reads CASSFGIGVNEKLFF. The DNA of the CDR3 is TGTGCCAGCAGCTTCGGTATAGGAGTAAATGAAAAACTGTTTTTT.

V usage is TRBV4-3 and J usage is TRBJ1-3; 10 bases map to TRBD1. This CDR3 comprises 15 residues. J was trimmed by 2 bases and V by 3 bases; bases with no gene match: 1. Germline CDR1 LGHNA, CDR2 YSLEER. In nucleotides, the CDR3 is TGCGCCAGCAGCCATGGGACAGGGGCTGGAAACACCATATATTTT. Amino acids: CASSHGTGAGNTIYF.

The sample holds one count of this clone. The CDR3 DNA reads TGCGCCAGCAGCTTGGCTTCAGGGGGTAACTACGAGCAGTACTTC. This codes for CASSLASGGNYEQYF. The rearrangement uses TRBV5-1 and TRBJ2-7, with TRBD1 matching over 7 bases. J lost 3 bases, V lost 0 bases, and 6 bases had no gene match. Germline-derived CDR1 and CDR2 are SGHRS and YFSETQ. The CDR3 spans 15 residues.

The J gene is TRBJ2-5, the V gene TRBV15, with 9 bases matching TRBD2. The CDR3 has 15 residues. After removal of 1 base from V and 5 bases from J, the junction contained 5 bases not matched to a gene. Germline CDR1 LNHNV, CDR2 YYDKDF (reference sequence). The CDR3 DNA reads TGTGCCACCAGCAGAGTTGCGGGGGGGTTCGAGACCCAGTACTTC. Amino acids: CATSRVAGGFETQYF.

This clone was seen a handful of times. The chain is built from TRBV5-5 and TRBJ1-4; D not resolved. Germline assignment: CDR1 SGHKS and CDR2 YYEKEE (reference sequence). Trimming removed 2 bases from V and 8 bases from J, with 13 bases in between. CDR3 size: 14 residues. Here the CDR3 DNA reads TGTGCCAGCAGCTTCGGCCCACCGCCGGAAAAACTGTTTTTT. Translated: CASSFGPPPEKLFF.

V and J are TRBV5-5 and TRBJ2-1; possibly TRBD1 for D (5 bases). The CDR3 has 11 residues. V lost 5 bases to trimming and J lost 7 bases, with 7 bases between them. Germline loops: CDR1 SGHKS, CDR2 YYEKEE (reference sequence). The DNA of the CDR3 is TGTGCCAGCAGAAGGGGTAATGAGCAGTTCTTC. It is translated as CASRRGNEQFF.

This clone occurred a few times. V gene TRBV6-2 or TRBV6-3 combines with J gene TRBJ1-2, with a possible D match to TRBD1 (5 bases). There are 13 residues in the CDR3. Trimming pared 4 bases from V and 4 bases from J, leaving 10 bases between. Germline CDR1 and CDR2: MNHEY and SVGEGT. CDR3 DNA sequence: TGTGCCAGCAGTTCGGCCAGGGCCTATGGCTACACCTTC. Its protein product is CASSSARAYGYTF.